Each of the 9 T cell receptor beta chains below was sequenced from the same sample in a study of blood T cell repertoires in COVID-19. Here immunoSEQ multiplex PCR was the method, and the copy in TCRdb shows in-frame clones only, minus some. The sample holds tens of thousands of clones, 80% to 90% seen once. The specimen sequenced was peripheral blood. The receptor set was obtained from a man between 60 and 70 years old with acute or convalescent COVID-19.

This clone showed up just a few times. This chain connects TRBV7-9 to TRBJ2-7; D perhaps matches TRBD1 (5 bases). With 5 bases removed from V and 0 bases from J, the gap between germline ends came to 8 bases. Germline CDR1 and CDR2: SEHNR and FQNEAQ (reference sequence). The CDR3 loop spans 13 amino acids. This chain's CDR3 is CASSADSSYEQYF. The CDR3 DNA is TGTGCCAGCAGCGCAGACAGCTCCTACGAGCAGTACTTC.

The V call is TRBV19, the J call TRBJ2-1; maybe TRBD1 (5 bases). The V end lost 3 bases, the J end lost 2 bases, and 14 bases lay between the germline ends. Germline V lookup: CDR1 LNHDA, CDR2 SQIVND (reference sequence). The CDR3 is 16 residues long. Here the CDR3 DNA reads TGTGCCAGTAGTATTTCCTTCAGGGCAGCCTACAATGAGCAGTTCTTC. Translated, it gives CASSISFRAAYNEQFF.

This clone was seen once. The chain couples TRBV19 to TRBJ2-5; 10 nucleotides align to TRBD1. Germline values: CDR1 LNHDA, CDR2 SQIVND (reference sequence). The CDR3 runs to 15 residues. J was trimmed by 6 bases and V by 3 bases; bases with no gene match: 7. CDR3 loop: CASSIKGTGEKTQYF. Written as DNA, the CDR3 is TGTGCCAGTAGTATCAAGGGGACAGGGGAAAAGACCCAGTACTTC.

This chain links TRBV6-5 with TRBJ2-7, with TRBD2 as a possible D gene (5 bases). CDR3 length equals 13 residues. The germline CDR1 and CDR2 sequences are MNHEY and SVGAGI. V dropped 5 bases and J dropped 4 bases, with 12 bases sitting between them. This CDR3 reads CASSPRTGYEQYV. The CDR3 DNA follows: TGTGCCAGCAGTCCTCGGACTGGATACGAGCAGTACGTC.

This clone was seen only a few times. The chain recombines TRBV5-5 with TRBJ2-7; 8 nucleotides line up with TRBD1. After removal of 4 bases from V and 2 bases from J, the junction contained 11 bases not matched to a gene. The CDR3 consists of 16 residues. Germline assignment: CDR1 SGHKS and CDR2 YYEKEE (reference sequence). The CDR3 bases are TGTGCCAGCAGCCCCCTACTGACAGGGGCAGCCTACGAGCAGTACTTC. Its translation is CASSPLLTGAAYEQYF.

V gene TRBV12-3 or TRBV12-4 combines with J gene TRBJ1-1; 8 nucleotides line up with TRBD1. The J segment lost 9 bases and the V segment lost 6 bases, leaving 9 bases of the junction unmatched. This CDR3 is 13 amino acids long. The CDR3 region has the DNA TGTGCCAGCAGGACATCGGGACAGGCCAAAGCTTTCTTT. Translated: CASRTSGQAKAFF.

The gene calls are TRBV15 and TRBJ2-7, with a possible D match to TRBD1 (5 bases). CDR3 size: 14 residues. Looked up from germline, CDR1 is LNHNV and CDR2 is YYDKDF (reference sequence). V was cut by 2 bases and J by 5 bases, with 13 bases left in between. CDR3 residues: CATSRQGTRDEQYF. The CDR3 DNA follows: TGTGCCACCAGCAGACAGGGAACCAGGGACGAGCAGTACTTC.

This chain connects TRBV11-3 to TRBJ1-1; 8 bases line up with TRBD1. The CDR3 sequence is 15 residues long. V trimming: 1 base; J trimming: 4 bases; junction bases outside the gene matches: 5. Germline CDR1 SGHNT, CDR2 YENEEA. The CDR3 nucleotides are TGTGCCAGCAGCTTAGGGACAGGGATGGGCACTGAAGCTTTCTTT. This gives the protein CASSLGTGMGTEAFF.

This chain links TRBV7-9 with TRBJ1-2; the D is unclear. Germline CDR1 is SEHNR and CDR2 is FQNEAQ (reference sequence). The CDR3 extends over 13 amino acids. The germline V and J ends were trimmed by 5 bases and 5 bases, with 12 bases remaining between them. The CDR3 DNA follows: TGTGCCAGCAGCCAGGAGGTCCAGTATGGCTACACCTTC. Amino acids: CASSQEVQYGYTF. The whole variable domain, filled in from reference TRBV7-9 and TRBJ1-2, reads DTGVSQNPRHKITKRGQNVTFRCDPISEHNRLYWYRQTLGQGPEFLTYFQNEAQLEKSRLLSDRFSAERPKGSFSTLEIQRTEQGDSAMYLCASSQEVQYGYTFGSGTRLTVV.